This is a list of T cell receptor beta chains from one sample in a study of blood T cell repertoires in COVID-19. Measured with immunoSEQ multiplex PCR; TCRdb has only the in-frame clones, and not every one. The repertoire holds about 120,000 clones, with around 88% as singletons. Specimen: peripheral blood. The receptors derive from a woman in her 50s with active or convalescent COVID-19. The CDR3 runs from the conserved cysteine through the conserved F or W. D genes are given only for firm matches. Expanded clones are given a class, and other clones once, few, many or no size at all.

j_gene | v_gene | abundance | d_gene | CDR3aa | CDR3nt
TRBJ1-3 | TRBV28 | . | . | CASSFRGLNRNTIYF | TGTGCCAGCAGTTTTCGCGGGTTAAACAGAAACACCATATATTTT
TRBJ1-1 | TRBV7-2 | . | . | CASSFRGNTEAFF | TGTGCCAGCAGCTTTAGGGGGAACACTGAAGCTTTCTTT
TRBJ2-1 | TRBV27 | . | . | CASSLLPAGNNEQFF | TGTGCCAGCAGTTTATTACCCGCGGGGAACAATGAGCAGTTCTTC
TRBJ1-2 | TRBV6-6 | . | TRBD1 | CASSYQGADGYTF | TGTGCCAGCAGTTACCAGGGGGCGGATGGCTACACCTTC
TRBJ2-7 | TRBV11-2 | . | . | CASSLGILANYEQYF | TGTGCCAGCAGCTTAGGGATATTAGCCAACTACGAGCAGTACTTC
TRBJ1-1 | TRBV27 | once | . | CASSLLGVGTEAFF | TGTGCCAGCAGTTTACTAGGGGTTGGGACTGAAGCTTTCTTT
TRBJ2-7 | TRBV6-5 | . | . | CASSRGSPIYEQYF | TGTGCCAGCAGTCGGGGTAGTCCTATCTACGAGCAGTACTTC
TRBJ1-5 | TRBV6-2/TRBV6-3 | . | TRBD1 | CASSTGTGVQPQHF | TGTGCCAGCAGCACCGGGACAGGGGTTCAGCCCCAGCATTTT
TRBJ1-5 | TRBV21-1 | . | . | CASSKGEANQPQHF | TGTGCCAGCAGCAAAGGCGAGGCCAATCAGCCCCAGCATTTT
TRBJ2-1 | TRBV7-9 | few | TRBD2 | CASSRGGEQFF | TGTGCCAGCAGCCGGGGGGGTGAGCAGTTCTTC
TRBJ2-7 | TRBV15 | . | . | CATSRDDSYSYEQYF | TGTGCCACCAGCAGAGATGACAGCTACTCCTACGAGCAGTACTTC